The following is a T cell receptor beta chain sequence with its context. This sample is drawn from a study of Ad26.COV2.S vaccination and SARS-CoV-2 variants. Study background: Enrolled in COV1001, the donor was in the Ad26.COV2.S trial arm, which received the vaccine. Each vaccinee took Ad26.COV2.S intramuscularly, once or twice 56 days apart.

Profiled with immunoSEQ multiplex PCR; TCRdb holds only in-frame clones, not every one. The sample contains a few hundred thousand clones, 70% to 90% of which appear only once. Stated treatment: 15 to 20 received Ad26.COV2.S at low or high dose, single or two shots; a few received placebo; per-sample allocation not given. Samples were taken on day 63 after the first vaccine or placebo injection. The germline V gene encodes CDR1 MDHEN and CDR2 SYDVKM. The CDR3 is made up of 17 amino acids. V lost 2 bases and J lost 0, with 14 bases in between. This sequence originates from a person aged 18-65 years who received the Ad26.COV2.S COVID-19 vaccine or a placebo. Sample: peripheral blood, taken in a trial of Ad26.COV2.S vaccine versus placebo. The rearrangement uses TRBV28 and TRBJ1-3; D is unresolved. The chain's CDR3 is CASSLGGEGTSGNTIYF. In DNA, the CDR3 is TGTGCCAGCAGTTTAGGTGGGGAGGGAACCTCTGGAAACACCATATATTTT.